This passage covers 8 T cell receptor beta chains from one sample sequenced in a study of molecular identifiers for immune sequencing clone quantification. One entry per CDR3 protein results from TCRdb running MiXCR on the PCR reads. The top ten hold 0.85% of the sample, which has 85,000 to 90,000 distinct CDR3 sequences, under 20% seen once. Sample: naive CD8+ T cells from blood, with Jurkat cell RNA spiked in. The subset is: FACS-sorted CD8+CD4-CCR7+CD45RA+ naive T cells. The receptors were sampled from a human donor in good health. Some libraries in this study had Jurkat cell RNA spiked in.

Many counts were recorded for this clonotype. The CDR3 sequence: CSAPGSNYEQYF. As DNA, the CDR3 is TGCAGTGCTCCGGGGTCTAACTACGAGCAGTACTTC. The chain has TRBV20-1 and TRBJ2-7, with a tentative D call TRBD2 (5 bases). Looked up from germline, CDR1 is DFQATT and CDR2 is SNEGSKA (reference sequence). V lost 5 bases and J 3 bases, leaving 11 bases between the germline ends. This CDR3 has 12 amino acids.

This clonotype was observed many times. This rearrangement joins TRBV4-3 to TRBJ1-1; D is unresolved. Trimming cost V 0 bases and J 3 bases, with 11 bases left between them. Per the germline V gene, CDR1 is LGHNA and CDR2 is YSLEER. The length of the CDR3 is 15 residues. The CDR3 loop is CASSQDDDGHTEAFF. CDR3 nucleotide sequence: TGCGCCAGCAGCCAAGATGACGACGGACACACTGAAGCTTTCTTT.

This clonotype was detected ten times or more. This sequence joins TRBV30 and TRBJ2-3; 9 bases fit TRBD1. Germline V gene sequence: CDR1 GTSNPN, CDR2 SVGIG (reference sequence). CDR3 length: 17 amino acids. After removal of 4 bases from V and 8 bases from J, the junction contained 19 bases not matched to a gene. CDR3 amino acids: CAWTGTGDRVRLGTQYF. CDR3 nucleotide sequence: TGTGCCTGGACTGGAACGGGGGACAGGGTTCGGTTAGGTACGCAGTATTTT.

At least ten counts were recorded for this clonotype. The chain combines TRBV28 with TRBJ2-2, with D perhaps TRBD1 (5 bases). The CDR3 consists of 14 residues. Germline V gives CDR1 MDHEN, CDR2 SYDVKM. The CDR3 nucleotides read TGTGCAGAAGGGGCAGGGAAGGACACCGGGGAGCTGTTTTTT. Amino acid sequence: CAEGAGKDTGELFF.

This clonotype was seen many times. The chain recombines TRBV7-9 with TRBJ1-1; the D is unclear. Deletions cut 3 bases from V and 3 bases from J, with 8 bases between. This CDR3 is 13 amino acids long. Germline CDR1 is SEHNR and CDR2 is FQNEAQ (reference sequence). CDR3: CASSFPADTEAFF. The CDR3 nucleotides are TGTGCCAGCAGCTTCCCAGCGGACACTGAAGCTTTCTTT.

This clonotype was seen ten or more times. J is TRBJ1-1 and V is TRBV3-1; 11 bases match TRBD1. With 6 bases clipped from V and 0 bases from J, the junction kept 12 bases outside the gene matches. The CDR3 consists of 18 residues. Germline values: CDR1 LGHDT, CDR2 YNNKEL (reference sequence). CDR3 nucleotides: TGTGCCAGCAGGGGAGTTAGAGGGACAGGGGGTATGAACACTGAAGCTTTCTTT. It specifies CASRGVRGTGGMNTEAFF.

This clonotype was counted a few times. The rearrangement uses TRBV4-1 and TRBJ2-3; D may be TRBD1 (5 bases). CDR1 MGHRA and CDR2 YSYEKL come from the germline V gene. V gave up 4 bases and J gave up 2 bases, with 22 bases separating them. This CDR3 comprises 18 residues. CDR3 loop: CASSPTPPQGRYTDTQYF. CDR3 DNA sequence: TGCGCCAGCAGCCCGACACCCCCTCAGGGAAGGTACACAGATACGCAGTATTTT.

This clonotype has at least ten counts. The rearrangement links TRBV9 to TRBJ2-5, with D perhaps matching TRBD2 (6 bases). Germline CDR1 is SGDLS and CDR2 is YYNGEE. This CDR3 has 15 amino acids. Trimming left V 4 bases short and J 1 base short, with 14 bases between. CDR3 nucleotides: TGTGCCAGCAGCCCATACGGGACTCTCCAAGAGACCCAGTACTTC. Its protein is CASSPYGTLQETQYF.